A selection of T cell receptor beta chains follows, all from one sample in a study of T cell responses to AZD1222 COVID-19 vaccine. The method was immunoSEQ multiplex PCR; TCRdb's version includes in-frame clones alone and lacks a portion of them. The data contain fewer than 75,000 clones, around 90% of them singletons. The sample was peripheral blood, taken 28 days after the second dose of the MenACWY control vaccine. The source of these receptors is an adult who received the MenACWY meningococcal vaccine as a control. Both conserved end residues are part of each CDR3. A D gene is named only where the DNA matches it firmly. Expanded clones are given a class, and other clones once, few, many or no size at all.

cdr3_aa	cdr3_nt	j_call	v_call	d_call	clone_size
CAWSTGGLSNTEAFF	TGTGCCTGGAGTACAGGGGGCCTCTCGAACACTGAAGCTTTCTTT	TRBJ1-1	TRBV30	TRBD1	-
CASSLVTSGRGSYNEQFF	TGTGCCAGCAGCTTGGTGACTAGCGGGAGAGGGTCCTACAATGAGCAGTTCTTC	TRBJ2-1	TRBV5-5	TRBD2	-
CASSEGRATNEKLFF	TGCGCCAGCAGCGAGGGTCGGGCAACTAATGAAAAACTGTTTTTT	TRBJ1-4	TRBV5-1	-	-
CASTPSKNTEAFF	TGTGCCAGCACCCCCAGTAAGAACACTGAAGCTTTCTTT	TRBJ1-1	TRBV28	-	-
CASSFSQRGIGGQETQYF	TGTGCCAGCAGCTTTAGCCAGCGGGGGATAGGAGGGCAAGAGACCCAGTACTTC	TRBJ2-5	TRBV7-2	TRBD2	-
CASPRMQETQYF	TGTGCCAGCCCAAGAATGCAAGAGACCCAGTACTTC	TRBJ2-5	TRBV18	-	-
CASSVDRADQPQHF	TGTGCCAGTAGCGTTGACAGGGCAGATCAGCCCCAGCATTTT	TRBJ1-5	TRBV19	TRBD1	-
CASSLRRTYEQYF	TGTGCCAGCAGTTTAAGGCGTACCTACGAGCAGTACTTC	TRBJ2-7	TRBV12-3/TRBV12-4	-	few
CASSTGLAGGNEQFF	TGTGCCAGCTCTACCGGACTAGCGGGAGGCAATGAGCAGTTCTTC	TRBJ2-1	TRBV11-1	TRBD2	few
CASSTDANAGELFF	TGTGCCAGCAGCACGGACGCCAACGCCGGGGAGCTGTTTTTT	TRBJ2-2	TRBV7-2	-	-
CASSRLLGVLYEQYF	TGTGCCAGCAGCCGACTTTTGGGGGTGTTATACGAGCAGTACTTC	TRBJ2-7	TRBV7-9	-	-
CASSQADRAATF	TGTGCCAGCAGTCAAGCGGACAGGGCGGCCACCTTC	TRBJ1-2	TRBV7-9	TRBD1	-
CASSRLEGGNEQFF	TGTGCCAGCAGTCGACTAGAGGGGGGCAATGAGCAGTTCTTC	TRBJ2-1	TRBV27	-	-
CASSGTSRYNEQFF	TGTGCCAGCAGTGGGACTAGCAGATACAATGAGCAGTTCTTC	TRBJ2-1	TRBV2	TRBD2	-
CASSLASDNSPLHF	TGTGCCAGCAGCTTAGCGTCAGATAATTCACCCCTCCACTTT	TRBJ1-6	TRBV7-2	-	once
CASSIGVNQNYEQYF	TGTGCCAGTAGTATCGGGGTGAATCAAAACTACGAGCAGTACTTC	TRBJ2-7	TRBV19	-	-
CASSVGGSLGGYTF	TGTGCCAGCAGCGTAGGCGGATCCTTGGGTGGCTACACCTTC	TRBJ1-2	TRBV9	-	-
CASSYLSAREIYEQYF	TGTGCCAGCAGCTACCTTTCCGCTAGAGAGATCTACGAGCAGTACTTC	TRBJ2-7	TRBV5-6	-	-
CASYRQATEAFF	TGTGCCAGCTATCGACAGGCTACTGAAGCTTTCTTT	TRBJ1-1	TRBV27	-	-
CASRTGFGYTF	TGTGCCAGCAGGACAGGGTTCGGCTACACCTTC	TRBJ1-2	TRBV6-5	TRBD1	-
CASSGETNEKLFF	TGTGCCAGCAGTGGGGAGACTAATGAAAAACTGTTTTTT	TRBJ1-4	TRBV27	-	-
CASSLPRVTGELFF	TGTGCCAGCAGCTTACCTCGTGTCACCGGGGAGCTGTTTTTT	TRBJ2-2	TRBV7-9	-	-
CASSSPGRQQFF	TGTGCCAGCAGTTCCCCTGGGCGGCAGCAGTTCTTC	TRBJ2-1	TRBV6-5	-	-
CASKHVEGGNEQFF	TGTGCCAGCAAACATGTCGAGGGGGGCAATGAGCAGTTCTTC	TRBJ2-1	TRBV6-5	-	-
CASSETGYYGYTF	TGTGCCAGCAGCGAGACAGGATACTATGGCTACACCTTC	TRBJ1-2	TRBV6-5	-	-
CASSFTPNTEAFF	TGTGCCAGCAGCTTCACCCCTAACACTGAAGCTTTCTTT	TRBJ1-1	TRBV27	-	few
CASSLGVIYEQYF	TGTGCCAGCAGCTTGGGGGTTATCTACGAGCAGTACTTC	TRBJ2-7	TRBV7-9	-	few
CASSLEDREKLFF	TGCGCCAGCAGCTTGGAGGACAGAGAAAAACTGTTTTTT	TRBJ1-4	TRBV5-1	-	-